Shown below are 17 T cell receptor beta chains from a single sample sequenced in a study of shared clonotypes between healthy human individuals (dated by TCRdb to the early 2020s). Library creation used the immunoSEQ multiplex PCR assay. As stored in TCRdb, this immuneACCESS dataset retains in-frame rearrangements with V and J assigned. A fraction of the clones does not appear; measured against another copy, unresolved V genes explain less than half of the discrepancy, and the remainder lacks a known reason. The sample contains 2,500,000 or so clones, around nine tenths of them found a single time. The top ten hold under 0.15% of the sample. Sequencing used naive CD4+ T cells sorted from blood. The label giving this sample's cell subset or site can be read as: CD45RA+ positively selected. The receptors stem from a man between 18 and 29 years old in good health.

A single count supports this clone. CDR3 loop: CASSPRGEIYGYTF. DNA for the CDR3: TGTGCCAGCAGCCCCCGGGGGGAGATCTATGGCTACACCTTC. The V and J genes are TRBV5-4 and TRBJ1-2, with D possibly matching TRBD1 (5 bases). The ends were cut back, 4 bases at V and 4 bases at J, with 14 bases in the middle. The CDR3 covers 14 residues. The germline CDR1 and CDR2 sequences are SGHNT and YYREEE (reference sequence).

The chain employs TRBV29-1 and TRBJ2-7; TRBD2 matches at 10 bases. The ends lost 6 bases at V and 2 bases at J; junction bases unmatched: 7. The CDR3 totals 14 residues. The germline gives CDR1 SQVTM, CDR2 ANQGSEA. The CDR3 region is CSVRTSGLTYEQYF. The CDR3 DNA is TGCAGCGTCCGGACTAGCGGACTTACCTACGAGCAGTACTTC.

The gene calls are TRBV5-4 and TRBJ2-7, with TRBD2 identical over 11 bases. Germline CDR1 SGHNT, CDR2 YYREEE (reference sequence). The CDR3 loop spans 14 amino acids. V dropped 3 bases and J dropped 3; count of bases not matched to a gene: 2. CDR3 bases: TGTGCCAGCAGCTCGGGGACTAGCGGCTACGAGCAGTACTTC. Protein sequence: CASSSGTSGYEQYF.

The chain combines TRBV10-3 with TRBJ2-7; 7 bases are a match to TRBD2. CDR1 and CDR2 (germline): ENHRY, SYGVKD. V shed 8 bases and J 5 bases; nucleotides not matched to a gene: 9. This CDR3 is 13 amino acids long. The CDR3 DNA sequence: TGTGCCATCGCCCGGGGGGTAGGGGACGAGCAGTACTTC. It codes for CAIARGVGDEQYF.

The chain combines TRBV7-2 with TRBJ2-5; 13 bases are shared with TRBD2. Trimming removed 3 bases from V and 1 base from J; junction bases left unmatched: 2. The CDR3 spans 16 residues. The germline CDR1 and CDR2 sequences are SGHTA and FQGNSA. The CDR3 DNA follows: TGTGCCAGCAGCTTTCGACTAGCGGGGGGCCAAGAGACCCAGTACTTC. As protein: CASSFRLAGGQETQYF.

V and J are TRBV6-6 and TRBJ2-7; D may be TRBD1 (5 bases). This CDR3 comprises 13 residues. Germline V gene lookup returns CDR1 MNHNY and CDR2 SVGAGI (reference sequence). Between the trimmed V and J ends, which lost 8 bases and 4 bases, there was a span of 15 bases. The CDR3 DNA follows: TGTGCCAGCTCGAAAGGGGAACGGTACGAGCAGTACTTC. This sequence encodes CASSKGERYEQYF.

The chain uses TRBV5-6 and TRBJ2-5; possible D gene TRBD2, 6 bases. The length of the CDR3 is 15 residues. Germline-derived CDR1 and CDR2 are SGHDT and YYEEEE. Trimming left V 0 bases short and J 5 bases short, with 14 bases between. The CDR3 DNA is TGTGCCAGCAGCTTGGGAGCAGGGAGGCCGGAGACCCAGTACTTC. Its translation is CASSLGAGRPETQYF.

The CDR3 DNA sequence: TGTGCCAGCGGTCCCGACTACCAATACACAGATACGCAGTATTTT. Amino acids: CASGPDYQYTDTQYF. The chain is built from TRBV9 and TRBJ2-3; D perhaps matches TRBD2 (5 bases). This CDR3 is built from 15 residues. Trimming shortened V by 7 bases and J by 2 bases, and 17 bases separated the two germline ends. Germline CDR1 is SGDLS and CDR2 is YYNGEE.

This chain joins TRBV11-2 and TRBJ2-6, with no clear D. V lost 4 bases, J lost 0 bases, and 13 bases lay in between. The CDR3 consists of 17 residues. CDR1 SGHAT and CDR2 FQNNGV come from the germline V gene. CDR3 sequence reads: CASSSKLAPSGANVLTF. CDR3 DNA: TGTGCCAGCAGCTCAAAGCTGGCGCCCTCTGGGGCCAACGTCCTGACTTTC.

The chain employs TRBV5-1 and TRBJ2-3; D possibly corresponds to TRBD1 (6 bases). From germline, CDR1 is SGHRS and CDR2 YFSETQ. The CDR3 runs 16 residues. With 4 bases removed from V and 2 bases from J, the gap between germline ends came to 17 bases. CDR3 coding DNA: TGCGCCAGCAGCCTGGGCAGGGGTGGGACCACAGATACGCAGTATTTT. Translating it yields CASSLGRGGTTDTQYF.

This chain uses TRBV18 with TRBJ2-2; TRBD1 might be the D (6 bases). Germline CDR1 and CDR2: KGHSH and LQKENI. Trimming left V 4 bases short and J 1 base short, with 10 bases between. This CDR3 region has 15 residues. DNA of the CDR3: TGTGCCAGCTCACGCGACAGGATGAACACCGGGGAGCTGTTTTTT. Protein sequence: CASSRDRMNTGELFF.

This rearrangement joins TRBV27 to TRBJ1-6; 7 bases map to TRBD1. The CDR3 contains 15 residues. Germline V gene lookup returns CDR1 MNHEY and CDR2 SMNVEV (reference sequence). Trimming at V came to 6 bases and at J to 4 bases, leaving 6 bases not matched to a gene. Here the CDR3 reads CASSWDREYNSPLHF. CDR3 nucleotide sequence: TGTGCCAGCAGCTGGGACAGAGAGTATAATTCACCCCTCCACTTT.

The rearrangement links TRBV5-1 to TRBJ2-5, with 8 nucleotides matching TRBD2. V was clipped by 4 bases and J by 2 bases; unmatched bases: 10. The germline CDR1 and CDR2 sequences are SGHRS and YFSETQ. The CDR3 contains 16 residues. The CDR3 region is CASSAAAAGVQETQYF. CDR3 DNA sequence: TGCGCCAGCAGCGCGGCCGCAGCGGGAGTTCAAGAGACCCAGTACTTC.

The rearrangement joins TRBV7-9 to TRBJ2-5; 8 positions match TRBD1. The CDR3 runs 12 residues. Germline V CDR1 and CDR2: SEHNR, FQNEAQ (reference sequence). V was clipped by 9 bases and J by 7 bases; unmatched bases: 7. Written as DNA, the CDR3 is TGTGCCAGTGGACAGGGTCAGGGGACCCAGTACTTC. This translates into CASGQGQGTQYF.

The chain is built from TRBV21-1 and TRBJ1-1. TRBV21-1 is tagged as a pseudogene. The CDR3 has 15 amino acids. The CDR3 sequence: CASSKGGRTVTEAFF. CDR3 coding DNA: TGTGCCAGCAGCAAAGGTGGCCGGACTGTCACTGAAGCTTTCTTT.

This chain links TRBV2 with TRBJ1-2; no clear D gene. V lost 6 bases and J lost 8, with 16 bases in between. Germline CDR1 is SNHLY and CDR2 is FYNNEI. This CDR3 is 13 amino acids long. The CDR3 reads CASRLTAAGGYTF. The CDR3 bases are TGTGCCAGCAGGCTTACAGCGGCGGGCGGCTACACCTTC.

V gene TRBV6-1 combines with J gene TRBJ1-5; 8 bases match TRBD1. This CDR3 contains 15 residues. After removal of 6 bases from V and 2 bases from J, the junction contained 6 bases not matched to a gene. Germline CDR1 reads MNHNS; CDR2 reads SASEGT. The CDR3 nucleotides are TGTGCCAGCAGAAAGGCAGGGGGCGGCAATCAGCCCCAGCATTTT. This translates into CASRKAGGGNQPQHF.